This T cell receptor (beta chain) was found in a study of shared clonotypes between healthy human individuals. Only in-frame clones appear in the TCRdb table, and some are missing; sequencing was by immunoSEQ multiplex PCR. The sample has around 620,000 clones; about 95% are singletons. The V and J ends lost 1 base and 7 bases respectively, with 11 bases between them. Germline V lookup: CDR1 SGHTS, CDR2 YDEGEE. CDR3 size: 13 residues. Cells designated naive CD8 were CD45RO-negative and were positively selected for CCR7, with terminally differentiated effector memory CD45RA+ cells excluded. General observations from the study: Compared with clonotypes that all four donors shared, non-shared clonotypes had lower generation probabilities.

Notes on this clone: What it recognizes is unknown.

The chain combines TRBV5-8 with TRBJ1-2; no reliable D call. The receptor's source is a woman aged 25-40 years in good health. The sample comprised naive CD8+ T cells sorted from blood. CDR3 bases: TGTGCCAGCAGCTTGACAGCTGGGCCTGGCTACACCTTC. The encoded protein is CASSLTAGPGYTF.